The rows below give T cell receptor beta chains drawn from one sample of a study of blood T cell repertoires in COVID-19. Sequenced by immunoSEQ multiplex PCR; TCRdb stores in-frame clones only, minus some. The sample carries around 80,000 clones, 80% to 95% recorded once. Sequencing was performed on peripheral blood. The receptor source for this set is a woman of 80 years or more with acute or convalescent COVID-19. Each CDR3 is given with its conserved first and last residue. D genes are given only for firm matches. Some rows mark clone size as missing; the rest say once, few, many or name a class of expanded clone.

clone size	J gene	D gene	V gene	CDR3 protein	CDR3 DNA
NA	TRBJ2-7	TRBD2	TRBV15	CATSRSGGSFSEQYF	TGTGCCACCAGCAGGTCGGGAGGGTCTTTCAGCGAGCAGTACTTC
NA	TRBJ2-1	TRBD2	TRBV9	CASSAGSGGIYNEQFF	TGTGCCAGCAGCGCAGGGAGCGGGGGGATCTACAATGAGCAGTTCTTC
NA	TRBJ2-7	NA	TRBV21-1	CASSKGDPGTGQYF	TGTGCCAGCAGCAAAGGGGACCCCGGGACAGGGCAGTACTTC
NA	TRBJ2-1	NA	TRBV4-1	CASSQPRLVRFGEQFF	TGCGCCAGCAGCCAACCTCGACTAGTTAGGTTCGGTGAGCAGTTCTTC
NA	TRBJ2-1	TRBD1	TRBV9	CASSGGQGARNEQFF	TGTGCCAGCAGCGGTGGGCAGGGGGCTAGGAATGAGCAGTTCTTC
NA	TRBJ2-7	TRBD2	TRBV6-7	CASAGGATYEQYF	TGTGCCAGCGCGGGGGGGGCTACCTACGAGCAGTACTTC
NA	TRBJ2-5	TRBD2	TRBV29-1	CSVGLAGNQETQYF	TGCAGCGTTGGACTAGCGGGGAACCAAGAGACCCAGTACTTC
NA	TRBJ1-3	NA	TRBV19	CASSITGGASGNTIYF	TGTGCCAGTAGTATTACAGGCGGCGCCTCTGGAAACACCATATATTTT
few	TRBJ2-5	TRBD1	TRBV4-1	CASSDRDRGMGETQYF	TGCGCCAGCAGCGACCGGGACAGGGGCATGGGGGAGACCCAGTACTTC
NA	TRBJ2-7	TRBD2	TRBV6-2/TRBV6-3	CASSYIAGSTRSYEQYF	TGTGCCAGCAGTTATATAGCGGGATCGACCCGTTCCTACGAGCAGTACTTC
once	TRBJ1-6	NA	TRBV11-3	CASSKDRNNSPLHF	TGTGCCAGCAGCAAGGACAGAAATAATTCACCCCTCCACTTT
NA	TRBJ2-1	NA	TRBV28	CASSFGGASSYNEQFF	TGTGCCAGCAGTTTTGGTGGGGCGAGCTCCTACAATGAGCAGTTCTTC
NA	TRBJ2-7	NA	TRBV7-9	CASSRLGTLYEQYF	TGTGCCAGCAGCCGGTTGGGGACTCTCTACGAGCAGTACTTC
NA	TRBJ2-7	NA	TRBV5-5	CASSGEVRSSYEQYF	TGTGCCAGCAGCGGGGAGGTTAGGAGCTCCTACGAGCAGTACTTC
few	TRBJ1-1	TRBD1	TRBV3-1/TRBV3-2	CASSARDRGTEAFF	TGTGCCAGCAGCGCCCGGGACAGAGGGACTGAAGCTTTCTTT
NA	TRBJ1-6	TRBD1	TRBV7-9	CASSERQGNSPLHF	TGTGCCAGCAGCGAAAGACAGGGGAATTCACCCCTCCACTTT
NA	TRBJ2-7	NA	TRBV6-1	CASSEEMMRYEQYF	TGTGCCAGCAGTGAAGAAATGATGCGCTACGAGCAGTACTTC
NA	TRBJ2-1	TRBD2	TRBV4-3	CASSRGLAGDREQFF	TGCGCCAGCAGCCGCGGACTAGCGGGCGACCGTGAGCAGTTCTTC
NA	TRBJ2-1	TRBD2	TRBV7-3	CASSSTSGGVNEQFF	TGTGCCAGCAGCTCGACTAGCGGGGGGGTCAATGAGCAGTTCTTC
NA	TRBJ2-2	TRBD2	TRBV5-1	CASSLAGGGTGELFF	TGCGCCAGCAGCCTAGCGGGGGGCGGCACCGGGGAGCTGTTTTTT
once	TRBJ1-2	NA	TRBV28	CASSLRTVPNYGYTF	TGTGCCAGCAGTTTACGGACAGTACCCAACTATGGCTACACCTTC
NA	TRBJ1-1	NA	TRBV11-2	CASSLGLGATEAFF	TGTGCCAGCAGCTTAGGCCTGGGAGCCACTGAAGCTTTCTTT
NA	TRBJ2-5	TRBD2	TRBV4-1	CASSRVLAGYQETQYF	TGCGCCAGCAGCCGGGTACTAGCGGGGTACCAAGAGACCCAGTACTTC
NA	TRBJ1-5	NA	TRBV4-2	CASSQEPGGNQPQHF	TGTGCCAGCAGCCAAGAACCCGGAGGGAATCAGCCCCAGCATTTT
NA	TRBJ2-7	TRBD2	TRBV27	CASSLVGGAPSSYEQYF	TGTGCCAGCAGTTTGGTGGGAGGGGCTCCGAGCTCCTACGAGCAGTACTTC
NA	TRBJ2-1	NA	TRBV6-2/TRBV6-3	CASSYSTGVAEQFF	TGTGCCAGCAGTTACTCTACGGGGGTGGCTGAGCAGTTCTTC
NA	TRBJ1-5	NA	TRBV6-6	CASSYGGVYSNQPQHF	TGTGCCAGCAGTTACGGCGGGGTTTATAGCAATCAGCCCCAGCATTTT
NA	TRBJ2-5	TRBD1	TRBV7-9	CASSLTGGYNRETQYF	TGTGCCAGCAGCTTAACAGGGGGTTATAATCGGGAGACCCAGTACTTC
NA	TRBJ2-7	NA	TRBV10-3	CAISDAAAQGWEQYF	TGTGCCATCAGTGATGCGGCGGCGCAGGGGTGGGAGCAGTACTTC
NA	TRBJ2-3	NA	TRBV11-2	CASSPRVTDTQYF	TGTGCCAGCAGTCCGCGGGTTACAGATACGCAGTATTTT
once	TRBJ2-5	TRBD1	TRBV18	CASSRGAGGETQYF	TGTGCCAGCTCACGAGGGGCAGGGGGAGAGACCCAGTACTTC
NA	TRBJ1-2	NA	TRBV5-1	CATRGGNYGYTF	TGCGCCACCCGGGGGGGTAACTATGGCTACACCTTC
NA	TRBJ2-2	NA	TRBV7-3	CASSLDRNTGELFF	TGTGCCAGCAGCCTCGACAGGAACACCGGGGAGCTGTTTTTT
NA	TRBJ2-1	TRBD2	TRBV7-2	CASSFGTGGASISYNEQFF	TGTGCCAGCAGCTTCGGAACGGGGGGGGCCAGTATATCCTACAATGAGCAGTTCTTC
NA	TRBJ2-5	TRBD2	TRBV5-1	CASSLARAGGPYQETQYF	TGCGCCAGCAGCTTGGCTAGGGCGGGAGGTCCGTACCAAGAGACCCAGTACTTC
NA	TRBJ1-5	TRBD1	TRBV2	CASKSGTGNQPQHF	TGTGCCAGCAAATCCGGGACAGGCAATCAGCCCCAGCATTTT
NA	TRBJ1-2	TRBD1	TRBV7-2	CASSLAVGTVSFYGYTF	TGTGCCAGCAGCTTAGCGGTCGGGACAGTATCTTTCTATGGCTACACCTTC
once	TRBJ2-1	NA	TRBV24-1	CATSDFGQGGSSYNEQFF	TGTGCCACCAGTGATTTCGGTCAGGGGGGTAGCTCCTACAATGAGCAGTTCTTC
NA	TRBJ2-1	TRBD2	TRBV9	CASSVDAGLAYNEQFF	TGTGCCAGCAGCGTAGATGCAGGACTAGCCTACAATGAGCAGTTCTTC
NA	TRBJ2-2	TRBD1	TRBV7-6	CASSPGQGANTGELFF	TGTGCCAGCAGCCCGGGACAGGGGGCCAACACCGGGGAGCTGTTTTTT
NA	TRBJ2-1	TRBD1	TRBV23-1	CASSRQGCHEQFF	TGCGCCAGCAGCCGACAGGGGTGTCATGAGCAGTTCTTC
NA	TRBJ2-5	NA	TRBV20-1	CSAERGDNQYF	TGCAGTGCCGAAAGGGGCGACAATCAGTACTTC
NA	TRBJ2-3	TRBD1	TRBV9	CASRGQGWADTQYF	TGTGCCAGCAGAGGACAGGGATGGGCAGATACGCAGTATTTT
NA	TRBJ2-3	NA	TRBV7-8	CASSLALRAGDTQYF	TGTGCCAGCAGCTTAGCGCTGAGGGCCGGAGATACGCAGTATTTT
NA	TRBJ2-7	NA	TRBV9	CASSVGTLNYEQYF	TGTGCCAGCAGCGTCGGGACATTGAACTACGAGCAGTACTTC
NA	TRBJ1-5	NA	TRBV28	CASSGNQPQHF	TGTGCCAGTTCAGGGAATCAGCCCCAGCATTTT
NA	TRBJ1-2	NA	TRBV9	CASTRRGAALSYGYTF	TGTGCCAGCACAAGACGGGGGGCGGCCCTTAGCTATGGCTACACCTTC
NA	TRBJ1-6	TRBD1	TRBV6-4	CASRGQGKNSPLHF	TGTGCCAGCAGAGGACAGGGGAAGAATTCACCCCTCCACTTT
NA	TRBJ2-3	TRBD1	TRBV19	CASSARQGAQDTQYF	TGTGCCAGTAGTGCCCGACAGGGGGCGCAAGATACGCAGTATTTT
NA	TRBJ2-3	NA	TRBV9	CASSFTPGSTDTQYF	TGTGCCAGCAGCTTCACCCCCGGGAGCACAGATACGCAGTATTTT
few	TRBJ2-7	TRBD1	TRBV29-1	CSVWDRGRNEQYF	TGCAGCGTTTGGGACAGGGGGCGAAACGAGCAGTACTTC